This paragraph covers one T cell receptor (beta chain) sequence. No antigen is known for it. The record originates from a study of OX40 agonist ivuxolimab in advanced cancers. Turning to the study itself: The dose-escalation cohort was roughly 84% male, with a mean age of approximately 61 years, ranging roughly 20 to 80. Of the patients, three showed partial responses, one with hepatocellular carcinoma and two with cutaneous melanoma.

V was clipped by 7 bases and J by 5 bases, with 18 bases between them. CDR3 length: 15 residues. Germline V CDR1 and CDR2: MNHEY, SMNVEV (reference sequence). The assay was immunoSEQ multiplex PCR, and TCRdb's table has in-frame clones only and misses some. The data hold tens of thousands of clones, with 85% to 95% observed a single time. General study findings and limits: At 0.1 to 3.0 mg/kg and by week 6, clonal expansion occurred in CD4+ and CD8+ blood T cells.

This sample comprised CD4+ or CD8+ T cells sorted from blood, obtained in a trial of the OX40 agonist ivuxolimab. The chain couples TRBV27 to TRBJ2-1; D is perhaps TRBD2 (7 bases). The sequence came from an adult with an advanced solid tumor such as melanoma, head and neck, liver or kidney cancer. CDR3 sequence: CASMGGAVGDNEQFF. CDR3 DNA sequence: TGTGCCAGCATGGGGGGGGCAGTAGGCGACAATGAGCAGTTCTTC.